These 10 T cell receptor beta chains came from one sample sequenced in a study of cytomegalovirus exposure and HLA in healthy donors. PCR was performed using 60 Vbeta and 13 Jbeta primers. The protocol was immunoSEQ multiplex PCR, while the TCRdb copy is restricted to in-frame clones and leaves out a portion. The profile covers more than 65,000 clones, with 67% appearing a single time and 6.5% to 7.5% taken by the ten largest. The sequencing input was PBMCs. These receptors came from a woman aged 45-59 years in good health and CMV-seropositive.

The chain employs TRBV7-3 and TRBJ1-1; TRBD1 might be the D (6 bases). This CDR3 has 16 amino acids. Germline CDR1 and CDR2: SGHTA and FQGTGA. V was shortened by 5 bases and J by 1 base, with 17 bases between the two germline ends. CDR3 DNA sequence: TGTGCCAGCAGCCAAAATGGCCGGGGGGCGAACACTGAAGCTTTCTTT. This sequence encodes CASSQNGRGANTEAFF.

As to this clone: The junction departs from germline at one end; a sequencing error may be responsible. This sequence joins TRBV7-9 and TRBJ1-6, with TRBD1 as a possible D gene (6 bases). The CDR3 runs to 16 residues. The V gene's germline CDR1 is SEHNR and CDR2 FQNEAQ (reference sequence). CDR3 sequence: CSSSSYRDRGNSPLHF. The CDR3 bases are TGTTCCAGCAGCTCCTACAGGGATCGGGGTAATTCACCCCTCCACTTT.

The chain uses TRBV19 and TRBJ2-7, with 9 positions matching TRBD1. This CDR3 spans 14 amino acids. Looked up from germline, CDR1 is LNHDA and CDR2 is SQIVND (reference sequence). Germline trimming cut 5 bases from V and 2 bases from J; bases unmatched to any gene: 4. CDR3: CASSRRTGAYEQYF. Written as DNA, the CDR3 is TGTGCCAGTAGTCGCCGGACAGGGGCCTACGAGCAGTACTTC.

This clone was counted only a few times. The V call is TRBV5-4, the J call TRBJ1-1, with D possibly being TRBD1 (6 bases). The CDR3 has 15 residues. Between the trimmed V and J ends, which lost 5 bases and 3 bases, there was a span of 17 bases. The germline V gene encodes CDR1 SGHNT and CDR2 YYREEE (reference sequence). The CDR3 reads CASRWAGARHTEAFF. CDR3 DNA sequence: TGTGCCAGCAGGTGGGCGGGGGCGCGTCACACTGAAGCTTTCTTT.

This clone was observed a handful of times. The chain links TRBV4-2 to TRBJ2-2; 9 bases fit TRBD1. The V gene end was trimmed by 3 bases and the J gene end by 5 bases; junction bases not matched to a gene: 4. Germline CDR1 is LGHNA and CDR2 is YNFKEQ. This CDR3 spans 15 amino acids. DNA of the CDR3: TGTGCCAGCAGCCACTATGGACAGGGGACCGGGGAGCTGTTTTTT. This encodes CASSHYGQGTGELFF.

Notes on this clone: One end of the junction fails to match germline, which may point to a read error. The chain couples TRBV7-9 to TRBJ2-5, with D possibly TRBD1 on 6 matching bases. The CDR3 runs to 12 residues. Germline CDR1 reads SEHNR; CDR2 reads FQNEAQ (reference sequence). CDR3 sequence reads: CSSNGQQETQYF. As DNA, the CDR3 is TGTTCCAGCAATGGACAGCAAGAGACCCAGTACTTC.

V and J are TRBV11-2 and TRBJ2-1; 12 bases fit TRBD2. V gave up 5 bases and J gave up 2 bases; unmatched junction bases: 4. The CDR3 extends over 16 amino acids. Germline V CDR1 and CDR2: SGHAT, FQNNGV. The CDR3 spells CASSPWTSGTYNEQFF. The CDR3 region has the DNA TGTGCCAGCAGCCCCTGGACTAGCGGGACCTACAATGAGCAGTTCTTC.

This clone was seen a handful of times. The V gene is TRBV5-6, the J gene TRBJ2-7; no clear D gene. Trimming shortened V by 7 bases and J by 0 bases, and 17 bases separated the two germline ends. Germline V gene data show CDR1 as SGHDT and CDR2 as YYEEEE. CDR3 length equals 15 residues. CDR3 DNA: TGTGCCAGCGCAGTCGACCCGTCTAGCTCCTACGAGCAGTACTTC. Translation: CASAVDPSSSYEQYF.

The rearrangement joins TRBV6-1 to TRBJ1-5; perhaps TRBD1 as D (6 bases). Between the trimmed V and J ends, which lost 1 base and 5 bases, there was a span of 9 bases. The CDR3 has 14 residues. Germline CDR1 is MNHNS and CDR2 is SASEGT. CDR3 protein: CASSEGQEDQPQHF. The CDR3 DNA is TGTGCCAGCAGTGAAGGACAGGAAGATCAGCCCCAGCATTTT.

Worth noting for this clone: The same CDR3 is also encoded by other DNA sequences in this sample. The V gene is TRBV5-1, the J gene TRBJ1-2; no definite D call. Germline V gives CDR1 SGHRS, CDR2 YFSETQ. Trimming took off 2 bases at V and 3 bases at J, with 11 bases between the two ends. The CDR3 runs to 14 residues. DNA of the CDR3: TGCGCCAGCAGCTTTTCCACCGGGGACTATGGCTACACCTTC. Translating gives CASSFSTGDYGYTF.